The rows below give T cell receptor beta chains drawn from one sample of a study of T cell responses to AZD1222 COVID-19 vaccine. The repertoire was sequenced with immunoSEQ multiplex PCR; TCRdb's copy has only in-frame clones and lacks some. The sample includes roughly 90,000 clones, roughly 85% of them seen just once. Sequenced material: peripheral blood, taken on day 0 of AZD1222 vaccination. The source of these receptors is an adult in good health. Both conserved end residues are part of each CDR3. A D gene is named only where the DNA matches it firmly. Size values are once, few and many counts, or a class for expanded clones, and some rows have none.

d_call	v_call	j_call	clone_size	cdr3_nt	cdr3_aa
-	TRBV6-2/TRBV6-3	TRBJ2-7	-	TGTGCCAGCAGTGGAGGAAGAGCGGAGACTTCATACGAGCAGTACTTC	CASSGGRAETSYEQYF
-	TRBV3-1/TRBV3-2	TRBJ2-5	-	TGTGCCAGCAGCCGAGCGGGCTTTCAAGAGACCCAGTACTTC	CASSRAGFQETQYF
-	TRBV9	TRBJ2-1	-	TGTGCCAGCAGCGTAGAGAGAGAGCAGTTCTTC	CASSVEREQFF
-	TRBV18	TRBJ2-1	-	TGTGCCAGCTCAATAGACAAAAGTGACAATGAGCAGTTCTTC	CASSIDKSDNEQFF
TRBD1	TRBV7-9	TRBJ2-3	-	TGTGCCAGCAGCTTAGTTTCACGAGGGGGCGGCACAGATACGCAGTATTTT	CASSLVSRGGGTDTQYF
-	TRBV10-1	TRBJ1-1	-	TGCGCCAGCAGTGAGAGGCGGCACCCGAACACTGAAGCTTTCTTT	CASSERRHPNTEAFF
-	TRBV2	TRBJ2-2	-	TGTGCCAGCAGTGATGCCTCGGGCACCGGGGAGCTGTTTTTT	CASSDASGTGELFF
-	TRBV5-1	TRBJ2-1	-	TGCGCCAGCAGCTTGGACCCATCGGGGGAGCAGTTCTTC	CASSLDPSGEQFF
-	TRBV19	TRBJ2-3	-	TGTGCCAGTGGATACACAGATACGCAGTATTTT	CASGYTDTQYF
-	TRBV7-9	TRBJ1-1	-	TGTGCCAGCAGCTTAGGGGAGATTAACACTGAAGCTTTCTTT	CASSLGEINTEAFF
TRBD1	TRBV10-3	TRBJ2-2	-	TGTGCCATCAGTGAGAGGGACAGGGAATCTAGCGGGGAGCTGTTTTTT	CAISERDRESSGELFF
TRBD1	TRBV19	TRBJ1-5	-	TGTGCCAGTACCGGGACAGGTCTTCAGCCCCAGCATTTT	CASTGTGLQPQHF
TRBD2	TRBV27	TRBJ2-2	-	TGTGCCAGCAGCCGGACTAGCGGGTTGGAGCTGTTTTTT	CASSRTSGLELFF
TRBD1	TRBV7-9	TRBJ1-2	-	TGTGCCAGCAGCCGGGACAGTGGAGGCTACACCTTC	CASSRDSGGYTF
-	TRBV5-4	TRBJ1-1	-	TGTGCCAGCAGCTTGGCCGGGGATGCCACTGAAGCTTTCTTT	CASSLAGDATEAFF
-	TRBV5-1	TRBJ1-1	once	TGCGCCAGCAGCTTGGATGTGGGGGCAGACACTGAAGCTTTCTTT	CASSLDVGADTEAFF
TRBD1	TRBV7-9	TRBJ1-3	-	TGTGCCAGCAGCGCGACAGGGTTGCGAAACACCATATATTTT	CASSATGLRNTIYF
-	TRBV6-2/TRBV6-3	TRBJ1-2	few	TGTGCCAGCAGTTTCGGCGGGGGCGACTATGGCTACACCTTC	CASSFGGGDYGYTF
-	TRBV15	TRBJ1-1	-	TGTGCCACCAGCAGAGATCGGGAGAACACTGAAGCTTTCTTT	CATSRDRENTEAFF
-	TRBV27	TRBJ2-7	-	TGTGCCAGCACCCCCTCCGGATCCTACGAGCAGTACTTC	CASTPSGSYEQYF
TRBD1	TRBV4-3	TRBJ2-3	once	TGCGCCAGCAGCCAGACAGGGTCTGGAAGCACAGATACGCAGTATTTT	CASSQTGSGSTDTQYF
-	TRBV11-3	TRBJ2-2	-	TGTGCCAGCAGCTTAGCGGACAGTTCCGGGGAGCTGTTTTTT	CASSLADSSGELFF
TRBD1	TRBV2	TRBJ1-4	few	TGTGCCAGCGGGACAGGGGGAAGGGAAAAACTGTTTTTT	CASGTGGREKLFF
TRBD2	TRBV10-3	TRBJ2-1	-	TGTGCCATCAGTGATCGGACTAGCGGGGGCTACAATGAGCAGTTCTTC	CAISDRTSGGYNEQFF
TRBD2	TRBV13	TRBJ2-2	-	TGTGCCAGCACTCGACGGCCTAGCGGGAAGAACACCGGGGAGCTGTTTTTT	CASTRRPSGKNTGELFF
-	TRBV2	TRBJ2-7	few	TGTGCCAGCAGTGAGGACTATTTGCAGTACTTC	CASSEDYLQYF
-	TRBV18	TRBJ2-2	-	TGTGCCAGCTCACCGGCGCGGGGAAACACCGGGGAGCTGTTTTTT	CASSPARGNTGELFF
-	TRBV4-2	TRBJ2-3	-	TGTGCCAGCAGCCAAGAGTGGGGACGTCCAGATACGCAGTATTTT	CASSQEWGRPDTQYF
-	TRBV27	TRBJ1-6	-	TGTGCCAGCAGTTTAGCCAGTCGAGATTCACCCCTCCACTTT	CASSLASRDSPLHF
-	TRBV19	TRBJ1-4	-	TGTGCCAGCCACTCGACTATTCGGGAAAAACTGTTTTTT	CASHSTIREKLFF
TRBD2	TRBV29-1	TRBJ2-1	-	TGCAGCGTGGGCCGACCCTGGACTAGCGGGAGGGTGGATGAGCAGTTCTTC	CSVGRPWTSGRVDEQFF
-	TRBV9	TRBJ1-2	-	TGTGCCAGCAGCCCCGACGGGAACTATGGCTACACCTTC	CASSPDGNYGYTF
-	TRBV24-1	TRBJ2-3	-	TGTGCCACTAGCCAAGGGGGAACCGGCACAGATACGCAGTATTTT	CATSQGGTGTDTQYF
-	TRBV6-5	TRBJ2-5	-	TGTGCCAGCATCCGACAGGACCAAGAGACCCAGTACTTC	CASIRQDQETQYF
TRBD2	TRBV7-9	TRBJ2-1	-	TGTGCCAGCCCGATACCGGGAGGGAGGTACAATGAGCAGTTCTTC	CASPIPGGRYNEQFF
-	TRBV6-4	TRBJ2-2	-	TGTGCCAGCAGTCTTCAGTGGGCCGGGGAGCTGTTTTTT	CASSLQWAGELFF
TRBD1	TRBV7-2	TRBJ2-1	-	TGTGCCAGCAGCTTCTCAAACTACAGGGGTGAGCAGTTCTTC	CASSFSNYRGEQFF
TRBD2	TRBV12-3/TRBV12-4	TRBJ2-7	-	TGTGCCAGCAGTCCCCGCCGGGGGGACGAGCAGTACTTC	CASSPRRGDEQYF
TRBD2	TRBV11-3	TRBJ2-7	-	TGTGCCAGCAGCTTAGAGAGGGGACTAGCGGGGTCCTACGAGCAGTACTTC	CASSLERGLAGSYEQYF
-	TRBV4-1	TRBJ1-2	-	TGCGCCAGCAGCCAAGACAGGAACTATGGCTACACCTTC	CASSQDRNYGYTF